This entry lists 31 T cell receptor beta chains sequenced from one sample in a study of T cells expressing NK-cell markers. TCRdb re-called the 5' RACE reads; one entry per CDR3 protein, DNA not given. The sample's table shows hundreds of thousands of distinct CDR3 sequences. Sequenced sample: blood T cells: a sorted CD56 or NKG2C T cell subset, CD4+ or CD8+ T cells, or bulk PBMC T cells (not recorded which). The receptors originated from a man aged 18 to 29 in good health.

The CDR3 is CASSPPTEETQYF. V and J are TRBV5-1 and TRBJ2-5; without DNA, the TCRdb call of TRBD1 cannot be checked. Germline assignment: CDR1 SGHRS and CDR2 YFSETQ. CDR3 length: 13 residues. Based on the CDR3 plus reference TRBV5-1 and TRBJ2-5, the full variable domain is KAGVTQTPRYLIKTRGQQVTLSCSPISGHRSVSWYQQTPGQGLQFLFEYFSETQRNKGNFPGRFSGRQFSNSRSEMNVSTLELGDSALYLCASSPPTEETQYFGPGTRLLVL.

This chain links TRBV6-5 with TRBJ1-6. The CDR3 sequence is 15 residues long. Germline values: CDR1 MNHEY, CDR2 SVGAGI. The CDR3 protein is CASSYSRVMGGPLHF.

The V and J genes are TRBV5-1 and TRBJ1-1; TCRdb's D call, TRBD1, is unchecked because there is no DNA. The CDR3 is 17 amino acids. CDR1 and CDR2 from the germline V gene are SGHRS and YFSETQ. The CDR3 loop is CASSPRTGRSMNTEAFF.

CDR3 sequence: CASSFFRGSDDTQYF. This chain connects TRBV12-3 or TRBV12-4 to TRBJ2-3; TCRdb indicates TRBD1, and absent DNA this call remains unverified. There are 15 residues in the CDR3.

The chain links TRBV6-2 or TRBV6-3 to TRBJ2-7; the TCRdb call, TRBD2, lacks DNA for checking. The germline V gene encodes CDR1 MNHEY and CDR2 SVGEGT. The CDR3 length is 14 residues. CDR3 sequence reads: CASSYGHSNYEQYF.

This chain joins TRBV27 and TRBJ2-1; TCRdb returns TRBD1, unconfirmable since there is no DNA. Germline V gives CDR1 MNHEY, CDR2 SMNVEV (reference sequence). This CDR3 comprises 15 residues. This CDR3 is CASSPGTQEDNEQFF.

V and J are TRBV27 and TRBJ2-1; lacking DNA, the TRBD2 call made by TCRdb goes unchecked. Germline lookup yields CDR1 MNHEY and CDR2 SMNVEV (reference sequence). This CDR3 is built from 16 residues. The CDR3 sequence is CASSLEGLADYNEQFF.

The J gene is TRBJ1-1, the V gene TRBV5-1; absent DNA, TCRdb's TRBD1 call cannot be checked. The CDR3 length is 15 residues. Germline CDR1 is SGHRS and CDR2 is YFSETQ. CDR3 in amino acids: CASSLGTGGYTEAFF.

The chain uses TRBV7-3 and TRBJ1-5. Germline V gene sequence: CDR1 SGHTA, CDR2 FQGTGA. The length of the CDR3 is 13 residues. This chain's CDR3 is CASSLTARQPQHF. Full variable domain (missing parts from reference TRBV7-3 and TRBJ1-5): GAGVSQTPSNKVTEKGKYVELRCDPISGHTALYWYRQSLGQGPEFLIYFQGTGAADDSGLPNDRFFAVRPEGSVSTLKIQRTERGDSAVYLCASSLTARQPQHFGDGTRLSIL.

V usage is TRBV7-6 and J usage is TRBJ2-2; lacking DNA, the TRBD2 call made by TCRdb goes unchecked. This CDR3 contains 14 residues. Germline loops: CDR1 SGHVS, CDR2 FNYEAQ. CDR3 residues: CASTVQGGTGELFF.

This chain joins TRBV15 and TRBJ2-3. Looked up from germline, CDR1 is LNHNV and CDR2 is YYDKDF (reference sequence). The CDR3 is 13 amino acids. The CDR3 loop is CATSREREDTQYF. The whole variable domain, remainder taken from reference TRBV15 and TRBJ2-3, is DAMVIQNPRYQVTQFGKPVTLSCSQTLNHNVMYWYQQKSSQAPKLLFHYYDKDFNNEADTPDNFQSRRPNTSFCFLDIRSPGLGDTAMYLCATSREREDTQYFGPGTRLTVL.

The chain joins TRBV12-5 to TRBJ2-5; TCRdb outputs TRBD2, but without DNA this stays unchecked. Germline lookup yields CDR1 LGHNT and CDR2 FRNRAP. The CDR3 loop spans 14 amino acids. CDR3 in amino acids: CASGLDPRAETQYF.

The chain recombines TRBV20-1 with TRBJ2-7. Per germline, CDR1 DFQATT and CDR2 SNEGSKA (reference sequence). The CDR3 runs 15 residues. The CDR3 loop is CSASTEIANSYEQYF.

The V and J genes are TRBV9 and TRBJ2-1. Per germline, CDR1 SGDLS and CDR2 YYNGEE. The length of the CDR3 is 12 residues. The chain's CDR3 is CASSQAYNEQFF.

This chain joins TRBV6-5 and TRBJ2-2; TCRdb's assignment of TRBD1 cannot be checked, as there is no DNA. Germline V gives CDR1 MNHEY, CDR2 SVGAGI. This CDR3 comprises 17 residues. CDR3 protein: CASSYQQALSNTGELFF.

J is TRBJ2-3 and V is TRBV4-1; TCRdb gives TRBD2 as the D gene, but with no DNA this cannot be confirmed. CDR1 is MGHRA, CDR2 YSYEKL, per germline. The CDR3 covers 14 residues. The CDR3 protein is CASSHHRDYHTQYF.

The chain employs TRBV20-1 and TRBJ2-2. Germline V lookup: CDR1 DFQATT, CDR2 SNEGSKA (reference sequence). This CDR3 region has 11 residues. The CDR3 region is CSARTEGELFF.

The chain recombines TRBV4-3 with TRBJ2-1; the D gene TCRdb calls, TRBD2, cannot be checked with no DNA. The CDR3 totals 18 residues. Germline V gene data show CDR1 as LGHNA and CDR2 as YSLEER. The CDR3 region is CASSQDRDYPSSYNEQFF.

V is TRBV25-1 and J is TRBJ2-1. This CDR3 is 13 amino acids long. Germline loops: CDR1 MGHDK, CDR2 SYGVNS. CDR3 sequence: CASRDVGVNEQFF.

This chain uses TRBV3-1 with TRBJ2-1; absent DNA, TCRdb's TRBD2 call cannot be checked. CDR1 is LGHDT and CDR2 is YNNKEL in the germline V gene (reference sequence). The CDR3 has 15 residues. The CDR3 reads CASSPGLGSYNEQFF.

This chain connects TRBV10-3 to TRBJ1-5. The CDR3 runs to 14 residues. Per germline, CDR1 ENHRY and CDR2 SYGVKD. The CDR3 sequence is CAISVDGSNQPQHF.

The chain has TRBV4-2 and TRBJ2-1; lacking DNA, the TRBD2 call made by TCRdb goes unchecked. Germline CDR1 reads LGHNA; CDR2 reads YNFKEQ. The CDR3 spans 20 residues. CDR3 sequence: CASSQEGFSGRVLTYNEQFF.

The J gene is TRBJ2-7, the V gene TRBV27. Germline V CDR1 and CDR2: MNHEY, SMNVEV (reference sequence). The CDR3 runs to 13 residues. The CDR3 protein is CASSHKSSYEQYF.

The chain has TRBV27 and TRBJ1-1; TCRdb proposes TRBD1, but this gene call is untestable without DNA. Germline V gives CDR1 MNHEY, CDR2 SMNVEV (reference sequence). This CDR3 is built from 13 residues. The CDR3 protein is CASSPPAGQRAFF.

This chain uses TRBV4-1 with TRBJ2-2; TCRdb outputs TRBD1, but without DNA this stays unchecked. Germline assignment: CDR1 MGHRA and CDR2 YSYEKL. This CDR3 comprises 15 residues. CDR3 amino acids: CASSLLTAGAGELFF.

The genes are TRBV20-1 and TRBJ2-7; TCRdb indicates TRBD1, and absent DNA this call remains unverified. In germline, CDR1 is DFQATT, CDR2 SNEGSKA (reference sequence). This CDR3 spans 14 amino acids. CDR3 region: CSAGKSPGRTQQYF.

The gene calls are TRBV7-9 and TRBJ2-4; TCRdb's assignment of TRBD1 cannot be checked, as there is no DNA. Germline values: CDR1 SEHNR, CDR2 FQNEAQ (reference sequence). CDR3 length equals 15 residues. The CDR3 protein is CASSYRTGEEDIQYF.

This chain joins TRBV5-1 and TRBJ2-1; TCRdb's D call, TRBD2, is unchecked because there is no DNA. CDR3 size: 18 residues. Germline CDR1 and CDR2: SGHRS and YFSETQ. The CDR3 protein is CASEAGTSGSSSYNEQFF.

The CDR3 sequence: CASSRRSGTGGSGNTIYF. The V gene is TRBV5-6, the J gene TRBJ1-3; TCRdb proposes TRBD1, but this gene call is untestable without DNA. The CDR3 covers 18 residues. In germline, CDR1 is SGHDT, CDR2 YYEEEE.

This chain links TRBV18 with TRBJ2-3; with no DNA, the TCRdb D assignment of TRBD1 cannot be verified. The CDR3 contains 15 residues. Germline V CDR1 and CDR2: KGHSH, LQKENI. The CDR3 sequence: CASSQGAGGTDTQYF.

The chain recombines TRBV20-1 with TRBJ2-7; TCRdb proposes TRBD1, but this gene call is untestable without DNA. CDR1 DFQATT and CDR2 SNEGSKA come from the germline V gene (reference sequence). The CDR3 is made up of 15 amino acids. CDR3 in amino acids: CSASPPLLGSYEQYF.